These 20 T cell receptor beta chains came from one sample sequenced in a study of radiotherapy plus CTLA-4 blockade in lung cancer. Profiling relied on immunoSEQ multiplex PCR, and the TCRdb table lists in-frame clones only, not all of them. The data hold some 70,000 clones, with roughly 85% observed a single time. Here the sequenced sample was peripheral blood, taken from a patient treated with radiotherapy plus ipilimumab. Every receptor here comes from a human donor with non-small cell lung cancer who had a complete response to radiotherapy plus ipilimumab.

V usage is TRBV10-2 and J usage is TRBJ1-5; a possible D gene is TRBD1 (5 bases). Germline V gene sequence: CDR1 WSHSY, CDR2 SAAADI. V lost 3 bases to trimming and J lost 2 bases, with 11 bases between them. This CDR3 spans 15 amino acids. CDR3 nucleotide sequence: TGCGCCAGCAGTGATCGGGGGGTAGGCAATCAGCCCCAGCATTTT. Protein product: CASSDRGVGNQPQHF.

This chain connects TRBV6-5 to TRBJ2-1; TRBD2 matches at 14 bases. Per germline, CDR1 MNHEY and CDR2 SVGAGI. The CDR3 is 15 residues long. The J segment lost 10 bases and the V segment lost 6 bases, leaving 8 bases of the junction unmatched. CDR3 sequence reads: CASRKTSGGALEQFF. DNA of the CDR3: TGTGCCAGCAGAAAGACTAGCGGGGGGGCCTTGGAGCAGTTCTTC.

The genes are TRBV6-6 and TRBJ1-5; D is uncertain. Germline-derived CDR1 and CDR2 are MNHNY and SVGAGI (reference sequence). The V end was cut by 2 bases, the J end by 5 bases, with 7 bases between. The CDR3 runs 13 residues. CDR3 protein: CASSYESYQPQHF. The CDR3 DNA follows: TGTGCCAGCAGTTACGAAAGCTATCAGCCCCAGCATTTT.

This chain's CDR3 is CASRAGTDTYEQYF. The CDR3, as DNA: TGTGCCAGCAGAGCCGGGACTGACACCTACGAGCAGTACTTC. The V and J genes are TRBV5-6 and TRBJ2-7, with TRBD2 as a possible D gene (6 bases). Germline V gene sequence: CDR1 SGHDT, CDR2 YYEEEE. V was pared by 5 bases and J by 2 bases, with 14 bases between. There are 14 residues in the CDR3.

This clone has a handful of counts. This rearrangement joins TRBV6-5 to TRBJ1-2; tentatively, D is TRBD1 (6 bases). This CDR3 region has 15 residues. Germline assignment: CDR1 MNHEY and CDR2 SVGAGI. The V end lost 0 bases, the J end lost 2 bases, and 10 bases lay between the germline ends. This CDR3 reads CASSYSRQGNYGYTF. The CDR3 DNA is TGTGCCAGCAGTTACTCGAGGCAGGGGAACTATGGCTACACCTTC.

The chain uses TRBV19 and TRBJ1-5; D gene uncertain. Germline CDR1 is LNHDA and CDR2 is SQIVND (reference sequence). Trimming took 3 bases from V and 2 from J, leaving 8 bases between them. The CDR3 covers 14 residues. The CDR3 region has the DNA TGTGCCAGTAGTATTTTTGGGCGCAATCAGCCCCAGCATTTT. This gives the protein CASSIFGRNQPQHF.

The chain combines TRBV19 with TRBJ2-7, with D tentatively TRBD1 (6 bases). The CDR3 length is 12 residues. The germline V gene has CDR1 LNHDA and CDR2 SQIVND (reference sequence). V lost 1 base to trimming and J lost 6 bases, with 7 bases between them. Written as DNA, the CDR3 is TGTGCCAGTAGTATAGGGACAGTCGAGCAGTACTTC. This codes for CASSIGTVEQYF.

The chain uses TRBV11-3 and TRBJ2-1; 13 bases agree with TRBD2. Germline V gives CDR1 SGHNT, CDR2 YENEEA. After removal of 4 bases from V and 0 bases from J, the junction contained 9 bases not matched to a gene. This CDR3 is 19 amino acids long. CDR3 sequence reads: CASSYGLAGALSSYNEQFF. DNA of the CDR3: TGTGCCAGCAGCTATGGACTAGCGGGAGCCCTGAGCTCCTACAATGAGCAGTTCTTC.

The genes are TRBV5-8 and TRBJ2-1, with 9 bases identical to TRBD2. The CDR3 has 13 amino acids. The trim removed 9 bases at V and 11 bases at J, leaving 12 bases unmatched. The germline V gene encodes CDR1 SGHTS and CDR2 YDEGEE. CDR3 DNA: TGTGCCAATCTAGCGGGGTGGGCGGGGAAGCAGTTCTTC. This codes for CANLAGWAGKQFF.

This clone was seen more than once but under ten times. This chain joins TRBV6-6 and TRBJ1-1; D uncertain. Germline CDR1 MNHNY, CDR2 SVGAGI (reference sequence). The V end lost 4 bases, the J end lost 3 bases, and 6 bases lay between the germline ends. There are 12 residues in the CDR3. The CDR3 DNA reads as TGTGCCAGCAGTTTAGAAGACACTGAAGCTTTCTTT. Translating gives CASSLEDTEAFF.

In this sample, this clone turned up a few times. The chain links TRBV6-5 to TRBJ2-3, with TRBD1 identical over 7 bases. The CDR3 contains 14 residues. J gave up 0 bases and V 5 bases, and 2 bases lay outside the gene matches. CDR1 is MNHEY, CDR2 SVGAGI, per germline. The chain's CDR3 is CASSGQDSTDTQYF. The CDR3 nucleotides are TGTGCCAGCAGTGGACAGGACAGCACAGATACGCAGTATTTT.

The table lists this clone with a few counts. The gene calls are TRBV4-2 and TRBJ1-3; D remains ambiguous. Trimming removed 0 bases at V and 4 bases at J, with 13 bases between. The CDR3 is made up of 16 amino acids. Germline V gene sequence: CDR1 LGHNA, CDR2 YNFKEQ. The CDR3 sequence: CASSQEKASMGNTIYF. For the CDR3, the DNA is TGTGCCAGCAGCCAAGAGAAGGCGAGTATGGGAAACACCATATATTTT.

The V gene is TRBV18, the J gene TRBJ2-7; D is undetermined. The CDR3 sequence is 15 residues long. The V gene's germline CDR1 is KGHSH and CDR2 LQKENI. The V end lost 3 bases, the J end lost 0 bases, and 12 bases lay between the germline ends. The CDR3 nucleotides read TGTGCCAGCTCACCCACTCCTGTGAGCTCCTACGAGCAGTACTTC. Translating gives CASSPTPVSSYEQYF.

The J gene is TRBJ2-5, the V gene TRBV7-9; D is unclear. The DNA end is a closer match to TRBJ2-7, so the J assignment may be wrong. Germline assignment: CDR1 SEHNR and CDR2 FQNEAQ (reference sequence). This CDR3 contains 14 residues. As DNA, the CDR3 is TGTGCCAGCAGCTTAGCGTCGAACAGTCGCGAGCAGTACTTC. This translates into CASSLASNSREQYF.

The V gene is TRBV7-2, the J gene TRBJ2-7; possibly TRBD1 or TRBD2 for D (5 bases each). CDR1 SGHTA and CDR2 FQGNSA come from the germline V gene. V lost 2 bases to trimming and J lost 2 bases, with 10 bases between them. CDR3 length: 14 amino acids. In DNA, the CDR3 is TGTGCCAGCAGCTTAAATCGGGGACCCTACGAGCAGTACTTC. Protein: CASSLNRGPYEQYF.

V usage is TRBV5-1 and J usage is TRBJ2-1; D is undetermined. The CDR3 consists of 16 residues. Germline V gene data show CDR1 as SGHRS and CDR2 as YFSETQ. Trimming cost V 4 bases and J 8 bases, with 22 bases left between them. The CDR3 here is CASSQSDIPLRYEQFF. The DNA for the CDR3 is TGCGCCAGCAGCCAATCTGACATACCCCTGAGGTATGAGCAGTTCTTC.

The V call is TRBV19, the J call TRBJ1-3; TRBD1 might be the D (6 bases). The germline V gene has CDR1 LNHDA and CDR2 SQIVND (reference sequence). The CDR3 spans 16 residues. The germline V and J ends were trimmed by 4 bases and 0 bases, with 13 bases remaining between them. DNA of the CDR3: TGTGCCAGTAGTAACGGGGGGCGCGTCTCTGGAAACACCATATATTTT. It codes for CASSNGGRVSGNTIYF.

This clone was detected once. The chain carries TRBV6-6 and TRBJ2-3; TRBD2 aligns across 8 bases. CDR1 and CDR2 from the germline V gene are MNHNY and SVGAGI (reference sequence). The trim removed 6 bases at V and 2 bases at J, leaving 10 bases unmatched. The length of the CDR3 is 16 residues. The CDR3 region has the DNA TGTGCCAGCAGACCCGGGACTAGTGGGTCCACAGATACGCAGTATTTT. Translation: CASRPGTSGSTDTQYF.

The V and J genes are TRBV27 and TRBJ2-3, with 7 bases that match TRBD2. Germline V gene lookup returns CDR1 MNHEY and CDR2 SMNVEV (reference sequence). The V segment lost 3 bases and the J segment 2 bases; nucleotides outside the gene matches: 8. There are 16 residues in the CDR3. CDR3 DNA sequence: TGTGCCAGCAGTTTGTTAGACGGGACTATCACAGATACGCAGTATTTT. Amino acids: CASSLLDGTITDTQYF.

This chain connects TRBV4-3 to TRBJ1-2; D uncertain. The CDR3 runs to 16 residues. In germline, CDR1 is LGHNA, CDR2 YSLEER. The germline V and J ends were trimmed by 1 base and 8 bases, with 20 bases remaining between them. The CDR3 DNA sequence: TGCGCCAGCAGCCAAGTGAGCGGAGTACAAGGACGGGGCTACACCTTC. This gives the protein CASSQVSGVQGRGYTF.